The rows below give T cell receptor beta chains drawn from one sample of a study of blood T cell repertoires in COVID-19. TCRdb's copy holds only in-frame clones and misses some; the assay was immunoSEQ multiplex PCR. The sample yields around 100,000 clones, roughly nine tenths seen once. Material for sequencing was peripheral blood. The receptors were gathered from a woman over 75 with acute or convalescent COVID-19. Both conserved end residues are part of each CDR3. A D gene is named only where the DNA matches it firmly. A clone size is listed for some rows: how often the clone was seen (once, few, many), or a class if it is expanded.

V,D,J,size,DNA,CDR3
TRBV18,-,TRBJ1-1,-,TGTGCCAGCTCACGACAGCGTACCATGAACACTGAAGCTTTCTTT,CASSRQRTMNTEAFF
TRBV7-8,TRBD2,TRBJ2-3,-,TGTGCCAGCAGCTTAGATATAGCGGGGGGCCTAATTACTAGCACAGATACGCAGTATTTT,CASSLDIAGGLITSTDTQYF
TRBV28,-,TRBJ1-2,few,TGTGCCATAAAGATAGCCGGGGGGGGCTACACCTTC,CAIKIAGGGYTF
TRBV7-9,-,TRBJ1-2,-,TGTGCCAGCAGCCCCCGGACTGCCTCGATGGGCTACACCTTC,CASSPRTASMGYTF
TRBV5-5,-,TRBJ1-4,-,TGTGCCAGCAGCTCCCACTTGCCAACTAATGAAAAACTGTTTTTT,CASSSHLPTNEKLFF
TRBV5-1,TRBD1,TRBJ2-7,-,TGCGCCAGCAGCGTGACAGGGCGAACCTACGAGCAGTACTTC,CASSVTGRTYEQYF
TRBV7-2,-,TRBJ1-2,-,TGTGCCAGCAGCTTAGATATTACGGGCTATGGCTACACCTTC,CASSLDITGYGYTF
TRBV5-1,-,TRBJ1-3,-,TGCGCCAGCAGCTTGCTCCAACAGGGAAGAAGCTCTGGAAACACCATATATTTT,CASSLLQQGRSSGNTIYF
TRBV4-1,-,TRBJ1-2,-,TGCGCCAGCAGCGCCCAGACAGACATTAACTATGGCTACACCTTC,CASSAQTDINYGYTF
TRBV10-1,-,TRBJ1-6,-,TGCGCCAGCAGTGATCGGGTAAATTCACCCCTCCACTTT,CASSDRVNSPLHF
TRBV6-2/TRBV6-3,-,TRBJ1-1,-,TGTGCCAGCAGTTACTCGGGAGGTCCGAACACTGAAGCTTTCTTT,CASSYSGGPNTEAFF
TRBV5-1,-,TRBJ2-1,-,TGCGCCAGCAGCTTCGGGTACAATGAGCAGTTCTTC,CASSFGYNEQFF
TRBV5-1,-,TRBJ1-1,-,TGCGCCAGCAGTCAAGGAGCGGGGACTGAAGCTTTCTTT,CASSQGAGTEAFF
TRBV19,-,TRBJ1-2,-,TGTGCCAGTAGTATTCTGAGGGGGTTTGGCTACACCTTC,CASSILRGFGYTF
TRBV12-3/TRBV12-4,TRBD1,TRBJ2-7,-,TGTGCCAGCAGTTCGGGACAGATATACGAGCAGTACTTC,CASSSGQIYEQYF
TRBV12-3/TRBV12-4,-,TRBJ2-7,-,TGTGCCAGCAGGCGGGGACAGACCTACGAGCAGTACTTC,CASRRGQTYEQYF
TRBV9,TRBD2,TRBJ2-1,-,TGTGCCAGCAGCCCGTCGACTAGCAACAATGAGCAGTTCTTC,CASSPSTSNNEQFF
TRBV4-2,-,TRBJ1-4,-,TGTGCCAGCAGCCAAGATCAGCAGGCTTTGAGTGAAAAACTGTTTTTT,CASSQDQQALSEKLFF
TRBV7-6,-,TRBJ2-7,-,TGTGCCAGCAGCTTACAAATACTCTCCTACGAGCAGTACTTC,CASSLQILSYEQYF
TRBV9,-,TRBJ1-1,-,TGTGCCAGCAGCGTAGCTGGGGGGGCTCCGATGAACACTGAAGCTTTCTTT,CASSVAGGAPMNTEAFF
TRBV11-2,TRBD2,TRBJ2-5,-,TGTGCCAGCAGCTTAGCGGGGGGGTTGGGGACCCAGTACTTC,CASSLAGGLGTQYF
TRBV2,-,TRBJ2-7,-,TGTGCCAGCAGACTTACTAGGTACGAGCAGTACTTC,CASRLTRYEQYF
TRBV19,-,TRBJ1-5,-,TGTGCAAGTAGGGAAACGGGTTATAGCAATCAGCCCCAGCATTTT,CASRETGYSNQPQHF
TRBV30,-,TRBJ1-6,few,TGTGCCTGGAGCCTTGAGGCCCTCCACTTT,CAWSLEALHF
TRBV10-1,TRBD2,TRBJ2-1,-,TGCGCCAGCAGCGGGACTAGCGGCCTGCAGTTCTTC,CASSGTSGLQFF
TRBV12-3/TRBV12-4,-,TRBJ1-6,-,TGTGCCAGCAGTTTTACAGTCAATTCACCCCTCCACTTT,CASSFTVNSPLHF
TRBV23-1,TRBD2,TRBJ2-7,few,TGCGCCAGCAGTCAAAACCGGCGGGGGGGACACGAGCAGTACTTC,CASSQNRRGGHEQYF
TRBV7-9,-,TRBJ1-3,once,TGTGCCAGCAGAGCGGGCCCCGCGGGAGGAAACACCATATATTTT,CASRAGPAGGNTIYF
TRBV4-3,-,TRBJ1-2,-,TGCGCCAGCAGCCAAGATATAAGGGGAAACTATGGCTACACCTTC,CASSQDIRGNYGYTF
TRBV6-5,-,TRBJ1-1,-,TGTGCCAGCAGTTACTCGAGGTTGATGAACACTGAAGCTTTCTTT,CASSYSRLMNTEAFF
TRBV2,-,TRBJ1-3,-,TGTGCCAGCAGGAGACAGTTTGACTCTGGAAACACCATATATTTT,CASRRQFDSGNTIYF
TRBV27,TRBD1,TRBJ1-2,-,TGTGCCAGCAGACGAATACAGGGGGAACATGGCTACACCTTC,CASRRIQGEHGYTF
TRBV4-1,TRBD1,TRBJ1-6,-,TGCGCCAGCAGCCAAGTCGACAGGGCGCCCCTCCACTTT,CASSQVDRAPLHF
TRBV28,TRBD1,TRBJ1-6,-,TGTGCCAGCAGGTGGGGGACAGATAATTCACCCCTCCACTTT,CASRWGTDNSPLHF
TRBV13,-,TRBJ2-6,-,TGTGCCAGCAGCTGGATTCTGAACGGCCAACTACGCTCTGGGGCCAACGTCCTGACTTTC,CASSWILNGQLRSGANVLTF
TRBV30,TRBD2,TRBJ2-3,-,TGTGCCTGGAGTAGCGGGGGGACCTTCACAGATACGCAGTATTTT,CAWSSGGTFTDTQYF
TRBV2,TRBD1,TRBJ1-4,-,TGTGCCAGCACCAGGGGGCTCGGGAGTAATGAAAAACTGTTTTTT,CASTRGLGSNEKLFF
TRBV28,-,TRBJ2-2,-,TGTGCCAGCGCCGGGGGTATTGACACCGGGGAGCTGTTTTTT,CASAGGIDTGELFF
TRBV10-3,TRBD1,TRBJ2-7,-,TGTGCCACGGGGACAGCTAACCGTGGTTCCTACGAGCAGTACTTC,CATGTANRGSYEQYF